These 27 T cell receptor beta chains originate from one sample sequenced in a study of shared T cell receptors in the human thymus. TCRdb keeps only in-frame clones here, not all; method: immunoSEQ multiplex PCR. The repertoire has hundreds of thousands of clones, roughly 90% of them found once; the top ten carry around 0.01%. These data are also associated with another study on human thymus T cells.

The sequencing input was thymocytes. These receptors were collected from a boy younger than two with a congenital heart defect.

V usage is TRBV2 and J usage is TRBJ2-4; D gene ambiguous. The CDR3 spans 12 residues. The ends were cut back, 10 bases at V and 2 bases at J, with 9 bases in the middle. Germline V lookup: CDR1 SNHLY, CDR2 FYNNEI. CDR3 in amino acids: CATSETKNIQYF. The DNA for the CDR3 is TGTGCCACCTCGGAGACCAAAAACATTCAGTACTTC.

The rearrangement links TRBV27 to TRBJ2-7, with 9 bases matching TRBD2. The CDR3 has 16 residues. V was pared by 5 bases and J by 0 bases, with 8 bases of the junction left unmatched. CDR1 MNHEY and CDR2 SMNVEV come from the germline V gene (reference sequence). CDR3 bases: TGTGCCAGCAGTCACGCGGGGGGGGGAGACTCCTACGAGCAGTACTTC. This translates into CASSHAGGGDSYEQYF.

CDR3 sequence reads: CSAKRDYEQYF. CDR3 sequence (DNA): TGCAGTGCCAAGCGAGACTACGAGCAGTACTTC. The gene calls are TRBV20-1 and TRBJ2-7; D remains unclear. The germline V and J ends were trimmed by 6 bases and 3 bases, with 9 bases remaining between them. CDR1 DFQATT and CDR2 SNEGSKA come from the germline V gene (reference sequence). This CDR3 is 11 amino acids long.

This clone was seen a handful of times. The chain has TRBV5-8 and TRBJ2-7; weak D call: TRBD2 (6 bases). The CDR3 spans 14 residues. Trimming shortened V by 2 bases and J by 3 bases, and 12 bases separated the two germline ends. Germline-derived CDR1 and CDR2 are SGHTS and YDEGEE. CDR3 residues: CASSFRDSCYEQYF. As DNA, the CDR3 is TGTGCCAGCAGCTTTAGGGACTCCTGCTACGAGCAGTACTTC. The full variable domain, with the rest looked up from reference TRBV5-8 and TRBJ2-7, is EAGVTQSPTHLIKTRGQQATLRCSPISGHTSVYWYQQALGLGLQFLLWYDEGEERNRGNFPPRFSGRQFPNYSSELNVNALELEDSALYLCASSFRDSCYEQYFGPGTRLTVT.

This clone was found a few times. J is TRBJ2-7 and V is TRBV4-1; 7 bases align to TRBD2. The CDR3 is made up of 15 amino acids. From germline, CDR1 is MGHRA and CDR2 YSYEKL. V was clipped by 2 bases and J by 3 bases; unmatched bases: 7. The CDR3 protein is CASSQTSGRYYEQYF. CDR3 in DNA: TGCGCCAGCAGCCAAACGTCCGGGAGGTACTACGAGCAGTACTTC.

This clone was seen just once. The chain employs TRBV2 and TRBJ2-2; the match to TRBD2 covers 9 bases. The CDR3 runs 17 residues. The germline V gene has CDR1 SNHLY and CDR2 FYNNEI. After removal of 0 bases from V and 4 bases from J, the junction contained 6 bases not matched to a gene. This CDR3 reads CASSEALAGGRTGELFF. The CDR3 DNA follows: TGTGCCAGCAGTGAAGCGCTGGCGGGAGGGCGCACCGGGGAGCTGTTTTTT. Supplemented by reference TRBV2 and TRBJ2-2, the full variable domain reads EPEVTQTPSHQVTQMGQEVILRCVPISNHLYFYWYRQILGQKVEFLVSFYNNEISEKSEIFDDQFSVERPDGSNFTLKIRSTKLEDSAMYFCASSEALAGGRTGELFFGEGSRLTVL.

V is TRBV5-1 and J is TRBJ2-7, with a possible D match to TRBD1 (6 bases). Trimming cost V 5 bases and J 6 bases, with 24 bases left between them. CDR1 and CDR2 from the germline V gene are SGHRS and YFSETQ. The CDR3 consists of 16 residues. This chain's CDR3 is CASREEGQGRRGEQYF. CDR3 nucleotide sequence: TGCGCCAGCAGGGAAGAAGGTCAGGGGAGAAGGGGCGAGCAGTACTTC.

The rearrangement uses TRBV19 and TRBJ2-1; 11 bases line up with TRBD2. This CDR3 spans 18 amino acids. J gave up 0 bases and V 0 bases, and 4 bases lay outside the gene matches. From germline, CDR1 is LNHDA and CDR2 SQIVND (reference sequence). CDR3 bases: TGTGCCAGTAGTATAGAACTAGCGGGAGCTTCCTCCTACAATGAGCAGTTCTTC. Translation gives CASSIELAGASSYNEQFF.

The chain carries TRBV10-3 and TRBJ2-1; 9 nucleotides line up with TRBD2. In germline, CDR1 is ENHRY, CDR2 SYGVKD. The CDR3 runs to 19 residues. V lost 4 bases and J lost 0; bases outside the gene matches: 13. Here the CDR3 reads CAISGRLAEQVGSYNEQFF. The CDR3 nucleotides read TGTGCCATCAGTGGGAGACTAGCGGAACAAGTAGGCTCCTACAATGAGCAGTTCTTC.

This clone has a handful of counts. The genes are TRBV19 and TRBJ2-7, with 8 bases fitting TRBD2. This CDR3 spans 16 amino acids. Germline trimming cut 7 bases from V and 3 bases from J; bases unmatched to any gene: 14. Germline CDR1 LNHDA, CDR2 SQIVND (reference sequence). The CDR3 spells CASTEGSSGSYYEQYF. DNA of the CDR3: TGTGCCAGTACCGAGGGATCTAGCGGGTCCTACTACGAGCAGTACTTC.

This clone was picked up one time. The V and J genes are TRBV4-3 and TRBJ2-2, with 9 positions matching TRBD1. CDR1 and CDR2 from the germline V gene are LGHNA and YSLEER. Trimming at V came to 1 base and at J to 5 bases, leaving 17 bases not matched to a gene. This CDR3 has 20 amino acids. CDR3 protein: CASSQAESQPGQGRTGELFF. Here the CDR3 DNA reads TGCGCCAGCAGCCAAGCCGAATCGCAACCGGGACAGGGTAGAACCGGGGAGCTGTTTTTT.

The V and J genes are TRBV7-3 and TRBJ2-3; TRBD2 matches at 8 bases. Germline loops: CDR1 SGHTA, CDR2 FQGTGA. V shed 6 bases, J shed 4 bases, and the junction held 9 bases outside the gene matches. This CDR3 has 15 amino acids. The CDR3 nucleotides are TGTGCCAGCAGTCCGGGAGGGCCGGGCGCAGATACGCAGTATTTT. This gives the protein CASSPGGPGADTQYF.

The CDR3 sequence: CASSYSTSSLDETQYF. In DNA, the CDR3 is TGTGCCAGCAGTTACTCGACTAGCAGCCTGGATGAGACCCAGTACTTC. The chain is built from TRBV6-5 and TRBJ2-5; 7 bases line up with TRBD2. The germline V gene has CDR1 MNHEY and CDR2 SVGAGI. The J segment lost 5 bases and the V segment lost 0 bases, leaving 9 bases of the junction unmatched. The CDR3 spans 16 residues.

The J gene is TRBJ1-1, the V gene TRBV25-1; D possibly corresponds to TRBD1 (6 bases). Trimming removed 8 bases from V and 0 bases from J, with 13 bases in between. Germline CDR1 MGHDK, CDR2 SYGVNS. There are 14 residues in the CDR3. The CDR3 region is CASAAGDVNTEAFF. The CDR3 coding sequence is TGTGCCAGCGCCGCAGGGGACGTGAACACTGAAGCTTTCTTT.

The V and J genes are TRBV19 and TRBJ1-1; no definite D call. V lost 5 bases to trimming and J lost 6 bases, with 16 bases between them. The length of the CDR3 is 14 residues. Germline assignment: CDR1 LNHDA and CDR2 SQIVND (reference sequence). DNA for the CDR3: TGTGCCAGTAGTTGGCAGGAGGGCAACCCTGAAGCTTTCTTT. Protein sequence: CASSWQEGNPEAFF.

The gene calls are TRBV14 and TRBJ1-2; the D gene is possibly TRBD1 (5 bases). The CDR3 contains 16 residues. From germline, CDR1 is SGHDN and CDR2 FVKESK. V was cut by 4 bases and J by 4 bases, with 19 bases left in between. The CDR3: CASSPTVKQALYGYTF. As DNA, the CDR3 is TGTGCCAGCAGCCCGACTGTGAAACAGGCGCTCTATGGCTACACCTTC.

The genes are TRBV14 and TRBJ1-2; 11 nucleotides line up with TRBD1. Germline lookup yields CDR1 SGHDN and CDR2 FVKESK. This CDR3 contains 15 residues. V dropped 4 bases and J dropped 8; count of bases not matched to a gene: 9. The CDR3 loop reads CASSLTRDRGDGYTF. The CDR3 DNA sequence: TGTGCCAGCAGCCTAACCCGGGACAGGGGGGACGGCTACACCTTC.

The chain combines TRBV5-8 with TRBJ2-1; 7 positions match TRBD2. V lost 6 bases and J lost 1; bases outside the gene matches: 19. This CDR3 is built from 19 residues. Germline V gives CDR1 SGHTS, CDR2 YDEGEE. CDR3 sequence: CASNLRKDSRERSYNEQFF. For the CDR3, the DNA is TGTGCCAGCAACCTCCGAAAGGACTCGCGGGAGAGGTCCTACAATGAGCAGTTCTTC.

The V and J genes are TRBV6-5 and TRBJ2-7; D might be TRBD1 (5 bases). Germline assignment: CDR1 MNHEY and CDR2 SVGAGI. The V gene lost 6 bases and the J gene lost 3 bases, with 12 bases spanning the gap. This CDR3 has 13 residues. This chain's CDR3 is CASSLGQIYEQYF. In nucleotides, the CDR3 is TGTGCCAGCAGCCTCGGACAAATCTACGAGCAGTACTTC.

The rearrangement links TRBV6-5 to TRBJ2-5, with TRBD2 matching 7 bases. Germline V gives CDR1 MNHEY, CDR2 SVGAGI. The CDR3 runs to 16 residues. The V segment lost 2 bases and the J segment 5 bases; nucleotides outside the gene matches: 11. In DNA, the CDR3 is TGTGCCAGCAGTTACCGCGGGCGCGGGAGAGGGGAGACCCAGTACTTC. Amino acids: CASSYRGRGRGETQYF.

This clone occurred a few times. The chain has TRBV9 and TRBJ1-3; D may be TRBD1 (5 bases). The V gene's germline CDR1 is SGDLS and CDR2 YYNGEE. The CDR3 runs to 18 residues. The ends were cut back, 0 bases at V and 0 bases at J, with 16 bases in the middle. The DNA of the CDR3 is TGTGCCAGCAGCGTAGAGAACTCACAGGTCCCCTCTGGAAACACCATATATTTT. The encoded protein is CASSVENSQVPSGNTIYF.

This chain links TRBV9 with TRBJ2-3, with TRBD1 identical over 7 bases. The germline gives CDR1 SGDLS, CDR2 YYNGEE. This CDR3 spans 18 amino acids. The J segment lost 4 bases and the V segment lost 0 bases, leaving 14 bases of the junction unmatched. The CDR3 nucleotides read TGTGCCAGCAGCGTAGTTGCAGGGGGTGGCGTAATTTCAGATACGCAGTATTTT. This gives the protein CASSVVAGGGVISDTQYF.

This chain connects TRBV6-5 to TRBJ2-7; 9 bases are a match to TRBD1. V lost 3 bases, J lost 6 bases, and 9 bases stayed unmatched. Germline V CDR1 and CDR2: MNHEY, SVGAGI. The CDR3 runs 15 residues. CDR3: CASSYSGTGNGEQYF. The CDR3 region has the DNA TGTGCCAGCAGTTATTCTGGGACAGGGAACGGCGAGCAGTACTTC.

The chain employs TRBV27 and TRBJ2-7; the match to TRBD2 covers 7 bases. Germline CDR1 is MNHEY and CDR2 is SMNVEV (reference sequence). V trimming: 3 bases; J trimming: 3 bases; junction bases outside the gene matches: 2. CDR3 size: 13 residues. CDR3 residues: CASSLGGIYEQYF. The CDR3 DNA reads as TGTGCCAGCAGTTTGGGAGGGATCTACGAGCAGTACTTC.

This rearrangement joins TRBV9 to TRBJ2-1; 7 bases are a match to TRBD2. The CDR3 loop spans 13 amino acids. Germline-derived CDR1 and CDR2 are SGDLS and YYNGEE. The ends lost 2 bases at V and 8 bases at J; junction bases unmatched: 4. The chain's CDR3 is CASSVGGRDEQFF. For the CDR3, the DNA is TGTGCCAGCAGCGTGGGAGGGAGGGATGAGCAGTTCTTC.

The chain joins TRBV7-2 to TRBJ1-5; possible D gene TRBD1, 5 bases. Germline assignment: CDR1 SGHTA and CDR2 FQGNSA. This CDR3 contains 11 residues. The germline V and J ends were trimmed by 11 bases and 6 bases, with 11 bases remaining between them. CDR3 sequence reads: CARGGGQPQHF. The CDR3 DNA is TGTGCCCGTGGGGGGGGTCAGCCCCAGCATTTT.

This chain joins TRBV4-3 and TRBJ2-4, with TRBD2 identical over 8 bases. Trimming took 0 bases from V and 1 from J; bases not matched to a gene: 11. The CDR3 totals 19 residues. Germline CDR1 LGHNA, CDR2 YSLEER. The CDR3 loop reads CASSQDIEAGASAKNIQYF. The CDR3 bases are TGCGCCAGCAGCCAAGATATAGAAGCGGGAGCTTCCGCCAAAAACATTCAGTACTTC.